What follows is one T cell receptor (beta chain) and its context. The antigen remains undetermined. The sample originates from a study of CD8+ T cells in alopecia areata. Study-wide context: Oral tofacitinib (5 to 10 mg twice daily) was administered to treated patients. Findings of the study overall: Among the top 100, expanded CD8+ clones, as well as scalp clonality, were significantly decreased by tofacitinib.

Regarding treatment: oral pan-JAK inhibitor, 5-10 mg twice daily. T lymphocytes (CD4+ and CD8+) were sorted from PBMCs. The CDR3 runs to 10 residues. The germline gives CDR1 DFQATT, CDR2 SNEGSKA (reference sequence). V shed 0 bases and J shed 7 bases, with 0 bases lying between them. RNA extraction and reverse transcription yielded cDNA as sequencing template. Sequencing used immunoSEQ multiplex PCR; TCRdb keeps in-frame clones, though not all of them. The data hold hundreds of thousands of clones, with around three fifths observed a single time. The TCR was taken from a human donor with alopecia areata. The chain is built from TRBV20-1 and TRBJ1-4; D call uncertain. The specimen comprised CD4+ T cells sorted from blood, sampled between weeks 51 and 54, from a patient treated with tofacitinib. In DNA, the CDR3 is TGCAGTGCTAGAGATGAAAAACTGTTTTTT. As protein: CSARDEKLFF.